The rows below give T cell receptor beta chains drawn from one sample of a study of OX40 agonist ivuxolimab in advanced cancers. Assay: immunoSEQ multiplex PCR; the TCRdb copy retains only in-frame clones and omits some. The sample yields approximately 82,000 clones, 88% seen once. This specimen consisted of CD4+ or CD8+ T cells sorted from blood, obtained in a trial of the OX40 agonist ivuxolimab. The receptors shown here come from an adult with an advanced solid tumor such as melanoma, head and neck, liver or kidney cancer. CDR3s include the opening cysteine and the closing phenylalanine or tryptophan. The order of the fields is CDR3 length, V gene, clone size, J gene, D gene, CDR3 protein, CDR3 DNA. A D gene is named only where the DNA matches it firmly. Rows may omit the clone size; those that give it use once, few, many or a size class.

>14|TRBV5-1|.|TRBJ1-2|.
CSLALIKTGNGYTF
TGCTCTCTTGCCTTGATTAAAACAGGGAATGGCTACACCTTC
>17|TRBV11-2|.|TRBJ2-3|TRBD2
CASSLAGGGTSPDTQYF
TGTGCCAGCAGCTTAGCGGGGGGAGGGACTAGTCCCGATACGCAGTATTTT
>14|TRBV18|.|TRBJ2-7|TRBD1
CASSPKDRGYEQYF
TGTGCCAGCTCACCGAAGGACAGGGGTTACGAGCAGTACTTC
>17|TRBV10-1|once|TRBJ2-4|.
CASSAPPPRVAKNIQYF
TGCGCCAGCAGTGCGCCCCCTCCTCGGGTAGCCAAAAACATTCAGTACTTC
>13|TRBV5-1|.|TRBJ2-7|.
CASSLNPDDEQYF
TGCGCCAGCAGCTTGAACCCAGACGACGAGCAGTACTTC
>15|TRBV28|.|TRBJ1-5|TRBD1
CASRRQGVRNQPQHF
TGTGCCAGCAGGAGACAGGGGGTCCGGAATCAGCCCCAGCATTTT
>16|TRBV9|.|TRBJ2-5|TRBD2
CASSVGVAGVVETQYF
TGTGCCAGCAGCGTAGGGGTAGCGGGAGTAGTGGAGACCCAGTACTTC
>17|TRBV29-1|.|TRBJ2-3|TRBD2
CSVEDPPYSGGTDTQYF
TGCAGCGTTGAAGACCCACCTTATAGCGGGGGAACAGATACGCAGTATTTT
>13|TRBV10-2|.|TRBJ1-5|.
CASSEQADQPQHF
TGCGCCAGCAGTGAACAGGCGGATCAGCCCCAGCATTTT
>15|TRBV11-1|many|TRBJ2-7|TRBD2
CASSLTDSGGYEQYF
TGTGCCAGCAGCCTAACTGATAGCGGGGGCTACGAGCAGTACTTC